This paragraph reports one TCR beta chain. The antigen is unknown. This record belongs to a study of cytomegalovirus exposure and HLA in healthy donors. CDR3 length equals 13 residues. Germline V gene data show CDR1 as SGHRS and CDR2 as YFSETQ. Germline trimming cut 0 bases from V and 15 bases from J; bases unmatched to any gene: 5. The primer mix had 60 Vbeta and 13 Jbeta primers. Generated by immunoSEQ multiplex PCR, the TCRdb table keeps only in-frame clones and is missing some. The table includes some 120,000 clones, about 59% detected once. Study results and caveats: It was only CMV serostatus that was available as immune exposure information. TRBV6-2, TRBV6-3 and some other V segments were excluded as indistinguishable.

V is TRBV5-1 and J is TRBJ2-3; TRBD2 matches at 12 bases. The receptor's source is a woman in her thirties or forties in good health and CMV-seropositive. The sequenced sample consisted of PBMCs. As DNA, the CDR3 is TGCGCCAGCAGCTTGGAGTCTAGCGGGGGGGACTATTTT. Amino acids: CASSLESSGGDYF.